This T cell receptor beta chain was observed in a study of cytomegalovirus exposure and HLA in healthy donors. This clone occurred once. Its antigen is not known. Per germline, CDR1 MDHEN and CDR2 SYDVKM. The trim removed 6 bases at V and 3 bases at J, leaving 7 bases unmatched. This CDR3 is 14 amino acids long. Both 60 Vbeta primers and 13 Jbeta primers went into the PCR. In the authors' methods: Later work found 80 million or so unique TCR beta chains, with some 11 million shared. Repertoires were generated with immunoSEQ multiplex PCR, while TCRdb's copy carries only in-frame clones and drops some. Clone size and the V and J calls come from that table; the DNA yielded D and trimming. The table records 85,000 to 130,000 clones, 78% of them present only once. Study-level points and caveats: V segments that were indistinguishable, TRBV6-2 and TRBV6-3 among them, were omitted from analysis. In a later analysis, specific HLA alleles were associated with 15,000 to 20,000 TCR beta sequences at a 0.05 false discovery rate.

Specimen: PBMCs. This sequence was found in a woman aged 40 to 55 in good health and CMV-seronegative. The V and J genes are TRBV28 and TRBJ1-2, with 7 bases lining up with TRBD1. CDR3 in DNA: TGTGCCAGCAGCCAGGGGGGCGACCACTATGGCTACACCTTC. Translation gives CASSQGGDHYGYTF.